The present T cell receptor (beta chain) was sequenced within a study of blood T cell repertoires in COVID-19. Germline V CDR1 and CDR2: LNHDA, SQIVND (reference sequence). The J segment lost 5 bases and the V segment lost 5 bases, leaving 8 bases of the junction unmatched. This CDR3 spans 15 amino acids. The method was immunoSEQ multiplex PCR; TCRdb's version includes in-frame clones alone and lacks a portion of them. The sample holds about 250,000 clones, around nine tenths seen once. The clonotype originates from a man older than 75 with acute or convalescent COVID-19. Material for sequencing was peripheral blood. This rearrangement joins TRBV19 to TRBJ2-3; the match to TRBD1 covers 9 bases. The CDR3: CASSSRTGEVDTQYF. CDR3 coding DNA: TGTGCCAGTAGTTCCCGGACAGGGGAGGTAGATACGCAGTATTTT.